Below are 29 T cell receptor beta chains sequenced from a single sample in a study of cytomegalovirus exposure and HLA in healthy donors. This PCR relied on a set of 60 Vbeta primers and 13 Jbeta primers. Profiled with immunoSEQ multiplex PCR; TCRdb holds only in-frame clones, not every one. The data show under 200,000 clones, with around 77% seen just once and over 3% held by the top ten. Sequenced: PBMCs. The receptors derive from a female donor in good health and CMV-seronegative.

There are a few counts of this clone. The genes are TRBV5-1 and TRBJ2-7; possibly TRBD2 for D (5 bases). Trimming left V 4 bases short and J 7 bases short, with 18 bases between. The CDR3 length is 14 residues. Germline assignment: CDR1 SGHRS and CDR2 YFSETQ. Here the CDR3 reads CASSTFARSGEQYF. CDR3 DNA sequence: TGCGCCAGCAGCACTTTTGCCCGGTCGGGAGAGCAGTACTTC.

Worth noting for this clone: One end of the junction does not line up with germline, which may come from a read error. The chain couples TRBV7-9 to TRBJ2-5; 9 bases fit TRBD1. CDR3 length equals 12 residues. Germline CDR1 and CDR2: SEHNR and FQNEAQ (reference sequence). This chain's CDR3 is CASSIADRDRDF. The DNA for the CDR3 is TGTGCCAGCAGCATCGCCGACAGGGACAGGGACTTC. Using reference TRBV7-9 and TRBJ2-5 for the parts outside the CDR3, the full variable domain is DTGVSQNPRHKITKRGQNVTFRCDPISEHNRLYWYRQTLGQGPEFLTYFQNEAQLEKSRLLSDRFSAERPKGSFSTLEIQRTEQGDSAMYLCASSIADRDRDFGPGTRLLVL.

J is TRBJ2-7 and V is TRBV19; the match to TRBD2 covers 8 bases. V lost 4 bases and J lost 3; bases outside the gene matches: 5. The CDR3 has 14 residues. In germline, CDR1 is LNHDA, CDR2 SQIVND (reference sequence). The CDR3 nucleotides are TGTGCCAGTAGTAAGGCGGGGGGCCACTACGAGCAGTACTTC. It encodes CASSKAGGHYEQYF.

The J gene is TRBJ1-1, the V gene TRBV9; D not resolved. Deletions cut 4 bases from V and 1 base from J, with 14 bases between. Germline assignment: CDR1 SGDLS and CDR2 YYNGEE. The CDR3 sequence is 15 residues long. The CDR3: CASSPGGFGNTEAFF. The CDR3 DNA follows: TGTGCCAGCAGCCCAGGTGGATTTGGGAACACTGAAGCTTTCTTT. Full variable domain (outside the CDR3, taken from reference TRBV9 and TRBJ1-1): DSGVTQTPKHLITATGQRVTLRCSPRSGDLSVYWYQQSLDQGLQFLIQYYNGEERAKGNILERFSAQQFPDLHSELNLSSLELGDSALYFCASSPGGFGNTEAFFGQGTRLTVV.

The chain links TRBV5-1 to TRBJ2-2, with D possibly matching TRBD2 (6 bases). The V end was cut by 0 bases, the J end by 4 bases, with 13 bases between. This CDR3 comprises 16 residues. CDR1 is SGHRS, CDR2 YFSETQ, per germline. CDR3 sequence reads: CASSLALQGGTGELFF. DNA for the CDR3: TGCGCCAGCAGCTTGGCATTGCAGGGAGGCACCGGGGAGCTGTTTTTT.

The V call is TRBV5-5, the J call TRBJ2-7; tentatively, D is TRBD1 (5 bases). The CDR3 totals 14 residues. The V gene's germline CDR1 is SGHKS and CDR2 YYEKEE (reference sequence). V lost 1 base, J lost 3 bases, and 11 bases lay in between. The CDR3 DNA is TGTGCCAGCAGCTTGCAGGGTTCTGGCTACGAGCAGTACTTC. Protein: CASSLQGSGYEQYF.

The chain joins TRBV5-6 to TRBJ1-6; no reliable D call. The V gene's germline CDR1 is SGHDT and CDR2 YYEEEE. V lost 0 bases and J 3 bases, leaving 4 bases between the germline ends. The CDR3 contains 14 residues. The CDR3 protein is CASSLDSYNSPLHF. The CDR3 DNA follows: TGTGCCAGCAGCTTGGACAGCTATAATTCACCCCTCCACTTT.

The genes are TRBV5-6 and TRBJ2-1; the D is unclear. Trimming stripped 0 bases from V and 1 base from J, with 8 bases between. Germline CDR1 and CDR2: SGHDT and YYEEEE. The CDR3 has 15 amino acids. The CDR3: CASSLVAESYNEQFF. The CDR3 nucleotides are TGTGCCAGCAGCTTGGTGGCGGAGTCCTACAATGAGCAGTTCTTC.

This clone has more than one count but fewer than ten. The chain uses TRBV7-8 and TRBJ1-1; D remains unclear. Germline V CDR1 and CDR2: SGHVS, FQNEAQ. The germline V and J ends were trimmed by 1 base and 1 base, with 7 bases remaining between them. The CDR3 extends over 14 amino acids. The CDR3 bases are TGTGCCAGCAGCTTAGGAGGCCGGAACACTGAAGCTTTCTTT. Translating it yields CASSLGGRNTEAFF.

The CDR3 sequence: CATSRDLAGEYNEQFF. Here the CDR3 DNA reads TGTGCCACCAGCAGAGATCTAGCGGGAGAGTACAATGAGCAGTTCTTC. The chain carries TRBV15 and TRBJ2-1; TRBD2 matches at 10 bases. The J segment lost 4 bases and the V segment lost 0 bases, leaving 3 bases of the junction unmatched. Germline V gene sequence: CDR1 LNHNV, CDR2 YYDKDF (reference sequence). The CDR3 consists of 16 residues.

J is TRBJ2-5 and V is TRBV7-6, with 9 bases fitting TRBD1. V shed 2 bases and J 2 bases; nucleotides not matched to a gene: 3. This CDR3 is built from 15 residues. The germline V gene has CDR1 SGHVS and CDR2 FNYEAQ. The CDR3, as DNA: TGTGCCAGCAGCTTACGACAGGGGGGTCAAGAGACCCAGTACTTC. Amino acid sequence: CASSLRQGGQETQYF.

The chain combines TRBV27 with TRBJ1-6, with D possibly matching TRBD1 (6 bases). Germline CDR1 reads MNHEY; CDR2 reads SMNVEV (reference sequence). V lost 8 bases and J 2 bases, leaving 7 bases between the germline ends. The CDR3 runs to 13 residues. The CDR3 is CASRDTYNSPLHF. The CDR3 DNA is TGTGCCAGCCGGGACACCTATAATTCACCCCTCCACTTT.

V and J are TRBV6-1 and TRBJ2-7, with D unresolved. This CDR3 contains 13 residues. CDR1 is MNHNS and CDR2 is SASEGT in the germline V gene. Trimming shortened V by 10 bases and J by 0 bases, and 13 bases separated the two germline ends. CDR3 coding DNA: TGTGCCACCCAGGCCCTAAGCTCCTACGAGCAGTACTTC. Amino acids: CATQALSSYEQYF.

This clone appeared once. This chain uses TRBV9 with TRBJ1-2; 10 nucleotides line up with TRBD1. In germline, CDR1 is SGDLS, CDR2 YYNGEE. The CDR3 runs to 13 residues. V was pared by 6 bases and J by 5 bases, with 4 bases of the junction left unmatched. The CDR3 DNA sequence: TGTGCCAGCAAGGGACAGGGGCTTTATGGCTACACCTTC. Translation gives CASKGQGLYGYTF.

V and J are TRBV28 and TRBJ2-7, with D possibly TRBD2 on 6 matching bases. CDR1 and CDR2 from the germline V gene are MDHEN and SYDVKM. This CDR3 has 14 residues. With 6 bases removed from V and 2 bases from J, the gap between germline ends came to 14 bases. The CDR3, as DNA: TGTGCCAGCAGGCTTAGCGGTACCCCCTACGAGCAGTACTTC. It specifies CASRLSGTPYEQYF.

This rearrangement joins TRBV7-3 to TRBJ2-6, with unresolved D. The CDR3 is 14 residues long. Trimming shortened V by 3 bases and J by 0 bases, and 3 bases separated the two germline ends. Germline values: CDR1 SGHTA, CDR2 FQGTGA. CDR3 coding DNA: TGTGCCAGCAGCTTCAACTCTGGGGCCAACGTCCTGACTTTC. Amino acids: CASSFNSGANVLTF.

The chain couples TRBV10-3 to TRBJ2-7; 12 bases fit TRBD2. Germline V CDR1 and CDR2: ENHRY, SYGVKD. There are 17 residues in the CDR3. Trimming removed 0 bases from V and 2 bases from J; junction bases left unmatched: 5. The CDR3 loop is CAISESLTSGGPYEQYF. The CDR3 bases are TGTGCCATCAGTGAGTCGTTGACTAGCGGGGGCCCCTACGAGCAGTACTTC.

The gene calls are TRBV6-5 and TRBJ2-7, with 8 nucleotides matching TRBD2. Germline V gives CDR1 MNHEY, CDR2 SVGAGI. V shed 4 bases, J shed 4 bases, and the junction held 6 bases outside the gene matches. This CDR3 region has 14 residues. In nucleotides, the CDR3 is TGTGCCAGCAGTTGGTTCCCGGGGGGGTACGAGCAGTACTTC. Translation: CASSWFPGGYEQYF.

This clone was detected only once. This chain links TRBV10-3 with TRBJ2-7; TRBD1 might be the D (6 bases). Germline lookup yields CDR1 ENHRY and CDR2 SYGVKD. The CDR3 consists of 13 residues. V lost 3 bases, J lost 2 bases, and 8 bases lay in between. As DNA, the CDR3 is TGTGCCATCAGTGAAGGACAGCCCTACGAGCAGTACTTC. It translates to CAISEGQPYEQYF.

The J gene is TRBJ1-1, the V gene TRBV18; possible D gene TRBD1, 5 bases. With 2 bases removed from V and 1 base from J, the gap between germline ends came to 8 bases. The CDR3 is 14 residues long. Per the germline V gene, CDR1 is KGHSH and CDR2 is LQKENI. The DNA of the CDR3 is TGTGCCAGCTCACCATTTCAGGGGAACACTGAAGCTTTCTTT. As protein: CASSPFQGNTEAFF.

Regarding this clone: The junction does not match germline at one end; this may be a read error. The V gene is TRBV27, the J gene TRBJ2-2, with a possible D match to TRBD2 (6 bases). The germline gives CDR1 MNHEY, CDR2 SMNVEV (reference sequence). This CDR3 has 15 amino acids. The chain's CDR3 is CASSLTHPRVGGLFF. The CDR3 region has the DNA TGTGCCAGCAGTTTAACCCATCCCAGGGTCGGGGGGCTGTTTTTT.

Details on this clone: Other DNA sequences from this sample encode an identical CDR3 as well. This chain connects TRBV5-1 to TRBJ2-1, with no clear D. V was clipped by 0 bases and J by 4 bases, with 8 bases between them. The CDR3 contains 14 residues. CDR1 and CDR2 from the germline V gene are SGHRS and YFSETQ. CDR3 region: CASSLGQTYNEQFF. CDR3 coding DNA: TGCGCCAGCAGCTTGGGTCAGACTTACAATGAGCAGTTCTTC.

The chain couples TRBV5-5 to TRBJ2-5, with TRBD2 matching over 7 bases. The J call could be wrong; TRBJ2-7 is a better fit for the DNA end. Germline loops: CDR1 SGHKS, CDR2 YYEKEE (reference sequence). CDR3 length: 12 residues. In DNA form, the CDR3 reads TGTGCCAGCAAAGGGGACTACTACGAGCAGTACTTC. Residues: CASKGDYYEQYF.

V and J are TRBV4-1 and TRBJ2-3; 11 bases match TRBD2. The CDR3 has 17 residues. V gave up 1 base and J gave up 3 bases; unmatched junction bases: 6. Germline CDR1 and CDR2: MGHRA and YSYEKL. The CDR3 protein is CASSQGRASGRTDTQYF. CDR3 DNA: TGCGCCAGCAGCCAAGGTAGGGCTAGCGGGAGGACAGATACGCAGTATTTT.

This clone was counted between two and nine times. This rearrangement joins TRBV29-1 to TRBJ2-2; 8 nucleotides line up with TRBD2. CDR1 is SQVTM and CDR2 is ANQGSEA in the germline V gene. CDR3 length: 14 residues. The V and J ends lost 1 base and 4 bases, in that order; junction bases with no gene match: 2. DNA of the CDR3: TGCAGCGTTGAAGGCGGGAGGATCACCGGGGAGCTGTTTTTT. Translation: CSVEGGRITGELFF.

The V and J genes are TRBV6-7 and TRBJ2-1; 9 nucleotides align to TRBD2. TRBV6-7 is sorted into the ORF group, with uncertain function. There are 13 residues in the CDR3. The V gene end was trimmed by 7 bases and the J gene end by 8 bases; junction bases not matched to a gene: 6. CDR3 protein: CASTGTSNDEQFF. The DNA for the CDR3 is TGTGCCAGCACCGGGACTAGCAACGATGAGCAGTTCTTC.

This chain joins TRBV7-9 and TRBJ1-2; 10 nucleotides agree with TRBD1. J was trimmed by 8 bases and V by 8 bases; bases with no gene match: 2. Germline CDR1 reads SEHNR; CDR2 reads FQNEAQ (reference sequence). The CDR3 has 11 residues. CDR3 in amino acids: CASGQGEGYTF. The CDR3 bases are TGTGCCAGCGGACAGGGGGAAGGCTACACCTTC. Full variable domain (missing parts from reference TRBV7-9 and TRBJ1-2): DTGVSQNPRHKITKRGQNVTFRCDPISEHNRLYWYRQTLGQGPEFLTYFQNEAQLEKSRLLSDRFSAERPKGSFSTLEIQRTEQGDSAMYLCASGQGEGYTFGSGTRLTVV.

The chain has TRBV28 and TRBJ2-3; D call uncertain. The germline V gene has CDR1 MDHEN and CDR2 SYDVKM. V lost 6 bases and J 2 bases, leaving 3 bases between the germline ends. The CDR3 is 11 amino acids. CDR3 region: CASSFTDTQYF. The CDR3 nucleotides are TGTGCCAGCAGCTTCACAGATACGCAGTATTTT.

In its sample, this clone was seen a few times. V usage is TRBV6-5 and J usage is TRBJ2-7, with D perhaps matching TRBD1 (6 bases). The CDR3 spans 15 residues. Germline CDR1 reads MNHEY; CDR2 reads SVGAGI. V was pared by 2 bases and J by 0 bases, with 11 bases between. In DNA, the CDR3 is TGTGCCAGCAGTTACGGGACAACTAACTCCTACGAGCAGTACTTC. Amino acids: CASSYGTTNSYEQYF.